One TCR beta chain is described in this entry. In TCRdb, the 5' RACE reads were re-called with MiXCR into one record per CDR3 protein. The table lists roughly 770,000 distinct CDR3 sequences, about 20% of them singletons. This sample is drawn from a study of identical twins. There were only healthy Caucasians among the donors. This same sample was also taken into another study, of T cells expressing NK-cell markers.

Sequencing was done on a sample of PBMCs. The clonotype comes from a woman aged 18-30 years in good health.

The CDR3 loop reads CSANPGAGGETQYF. CDR3 sequence (DNA): TGCAGTGCTAACCCAGGGGCCGGGGGTGAGACCCAGTACTTC. The chain joins TRBV20-1 to TRBJ2-5, with D perhaps given as TRBD1 or TRBD2 (6 bases each). This CDR3 spans 14 amino acids. The ends were cut back, 4 bases at V and 5 bases at J, with 17 bases in the middle. CDR1 is DFQATT, CDR2 SNEGSKA, per germline (reference sequence).